This entry lists 16 T cell receptor beta chains sequenced from one sample in a study of T cells in localized non-small cell lung cancer (dated by TCRdb to 2019 to 2021). Receptors were amplified or captured by the immunoSEQ multiplex PCR assay. In its TCRdb copy, this immuneACCESS table keeps in-frame sequences only and misses some clones. Where compared with another copy, unresolved V genes explain less than half of these, and the others have no known cause. The sample table contains 13,000 to 15,000 clones; only one count was recorded for around 90% of them. Roughly 2.8% of the sample is held by the ten biggest clonotypes. The sequences come from peripheral blood mononuclear cells, collected before any cancer treatment. These receptors all come from a man aged 40 to 70 with stage III lung adenocarcinoma.

The gene calls are TRBV6-1 and TRBJ1-1, with TRBD1 identical over 10 bases. V gave up 6 bases and J gave up 12 bases; unmatched junction bases: 10. Germline-derived CDR1 and CDR2 are MNHNS and SASEGT. The CDR3 extends over 13 amino acids. CDR3 in amino acids: CASSPRDRGGTFF. The CDR3 DNA reads as TGTGCCAGCAGCCCCCGGGACAGGGGAGGAACTTTCTTT.

The chain has TRBV7-3 and TRBJ2-2; a possible D gene is TRBD1 (6 bases). The CDR3 loop spans 16 amino acids. V was pared by 5 bases and J by 7 bases, with 20 bases between. Germline CDR1 reads SGHTA; CDR2 reads FQGTGA. CDR3 in amino acids: CASSQGGRGRNGELFF. The CDR3, as DNA: TGTGCCAGCAGCCAAGGAGGCAGGGGAAGGAACGGGGAGCTGTTTTTT.

The chain links TRBV7-2 to TRBJ2-1, with 8 nucleotides matching TRBD2. Germline V gene data show CDR1 as SGHTA and CDR2 as FQGNSA. The junction had 7 bases not matched to a gene; V was cut back by 5 bases and J by 4 bases. This CDR3 has 15 residues. This CDR3 reads CASSALPGGYNEQFF. The CDR3 DNA reads TGTGCCAGCAGCGCCCTTCCGGGAGGGTACAATGAGCAGTTCTTC.

V usage is TRBV28 and J usage is TRBJ2-3; 8 nucleotides match TRBD1. The CDR3 sequence is 15 residues long. Unmatched junction bases numbered 7, after V lost 8 bases and J lost 0 bases. The germline V gene encodes CDR1 MDHEN and CDR2 SYDVKM. CDR3 bases: TGTGCCAGCCGACAGGGGTTAACTAGCACAGATACGCAGTATTTT. It yields the protein CASRQGLTSTDTQYF.

The genes are TRBV18 and TRBJ1-5; D is ambiguous. Germline CDR1 and CDR2: KGHSH and LQKENI. Trimming took 6 bases from V and 0 from J, leaving 15 bases between them. This CDR3 comprises 16 residues. CDR3 residues: CASSPVRQTSNQPQHF. The CDR3 coding sequence is TGTGCCAGCTCCCCGGTGAGGCAGACTAGCAATCAGCCCCAGCATTTT.

The chain has TRBV5-4 and TRBJ1-3; 9 nucleotides line up with TRBD1. V trimming: 2 bases; J trimming: 2 bases; junction bases outside the gene matches: 5. The CDR3 length is 16 residues. Per germline, CDR1 SGHNT and CDR2 YYREEE (reference sequence). CDR3 region: CASSFGGQGTGNTIYF. Here the CDR3 DNA reads TGTGCCAGCAGCTTTGGGGGACAGGGAACTGGAAACACCATATATTTT.

This clone was picked up one time. This chain joins TRBV10-2 and TRBJ2-5, with TRBD1 matching 10 bases. The length of the CDR3 is 17 residues. Trimming at V came to 0 bases and at J to 0 bases, leaving 4 bases not matched to a gene. CDR1 and CDR2 (germline): WSHSY, SAAADI. In DNA form, the CDR3 reads TGCGCCAGCAGTGAGTCGGGACAGGGGAGGGACCAAGAGACCCAGTACTTC. Translation: CASSESGQGRDQETQYF.

The rearrangement links TRBV18 to TRBJ2-5; no definite D call. Germline CDR1 KGHSH, CDR2 LQKENI. The V end was cut by 3 bases, the J end by 1 base, with 12 bases between. This CDR3 is 15 amino acids long. The CDR3 DNA reads TGTGCCAGCTCACCGGGCGCGGTCATCCAAGAGACCCAGTACTTC. It is translated as CASSPGAVIQETQYF.

CDR3 loop: CATGTGQNTGELFF. CDR3 bases: TGTGCCACCGGAACAGGGCAGAACACCGGGGAGCTGTTTTTT. J is TRBJ2-2 and V is TRBV15, with a possible D match to TRBD1 (6 bases). The CDR3 is 14 amino acids. Germline V lookup: CDR1 LNHNV, CDR2 YYDKDF (reference sequence). Trimming stripped 8 bases from V and 1 base from J, with 11 bases between.

The chain recombines TRBV19 with TRBJ2-2; D is undetermined. Germline loops: CDR1 LNHDA, CDR2 SQIVND (reference sequence). With 4 bases removed from V and 4 bases from J, the gap between germline ends came to 10 bases. The CDR3 runs 14 residues. The CDR3 sequence: CASSTRMFTGELFF. The CDR3 DNA reads as TGTGCCAGTAGTACCAGAATGTTCACCGGGGAGCTGTTTTTT.

V and J are TRBV15 and TRBJ1-3, with D hard to call. The CDR3 spans 17 residues. Trimming shortened V by 0 bases and J by 0 bases, and 12 bases separated the two germline ends. Germline-derived CDR1 and CDR2 are LNHNV and YYDKDF (reference sequence). CDR3 region: CATSRDYGTDSGNTIYF. Written as DNA, the CDR3 is TGTGCCACCAGCAGAGATTATGGCACCGACTCTGGAAACACCATATATTTT.

A few counts support this clone. This chain links TRBV10-2 with TRBJ2-7; TRBD2 agrees at 9 bases. Trimming took 7 bases from V and 0 from J; bases not matched to a gene: 7. This CDR3 has 15 amino acids. Germline-derived CDR1 and CDR2 are WSHSY and SAAADI. The CDR3 here is CASNLGSGSSYEQYF. CDR3 coding DNA: TGCGCCAGCAACCTGGGTAGCGGGAGCTCCTACGAGCAGTACTTC.

The chain combines TRBV7-6 with TRBJ2-3; D gene unclear. Germline CDR1 and CDR2: SGHVS and FNYEAQ. The V end lost 0 bases, the J end lost 2 bases, and 9 bases lay between the germline ends. The CDR3 runs 15 residues. The CDR3: CASSLADSPTDTQYF. As DNA, the CDR3 is TGTGCCAGCAGCTTAGCAGACTCACCCACAGATACGCAGTATTTT. Variable domain in full (rest from reference TRBV7-6 and TRBJ2-3): GAGVSQSPRYKVTKRGQDVALRCDPISGHVSLYWYRQALGQGPEFLTYFNYEAQQDKSGLPNDRFSAERPEGSISTLTIQRTEQRDSAMYRCASSLADSPTDTQYFGPGTRLTVL.

This sequence joins TRBV4-2 and TRBJ1-5, with a tentative D call TRBD1 (6 bases). The CDR3 sequence is 16 residues long. Per the germline V gene, CDR1 is LGHNA and CDR2 is YNFKEQ. Trimming took off 0 bases at V and 4 bases at J, with 13 bases between the two ends. The CDR3 nucleotides are TGTGCCAGCAGCCAAGATGCGTACAGGGAAAATCAGCCCCAGCATTTT. Amino acids: CASSQDAYRENQPQHF.

This clone was seen more than once but under ten times. The V call is TRBV19, the J call TRBJ2-7; TRBD1 might be the D (6 bases). This CDR3 is built from 15 residues. Germline V gene data show CDR1 as LNHDA and CDR2 as SQIVND (reference sequence). The ends were cut back, 6 bases at V and 0 bases at J, with 15 bases in the middle. The CDR3 loop reads CASSRDTRGSYEQYF. The CDR3 bases are TGTGCCAGTAGCCGGGACACAAGAGGCTCCTACGAGCAGTACTTC.

The rearrangement uses TRBV20-1 and TRBJ1-4; TRBD1 is a possible D gene (5 bases). With 7 bases removed from V and 8 bases from J, the gap between germline ends came to 11 bases. The CDR3 length is 11 residues. Per the germline V gene, CDR1 is DFQATT and CDR2 is SNEGSKA (reference sequence). The CDR3 spells CSGQGEEKLFF. CDR3 DNA sequence: TGCAGTGGGCAGGGTGAGGAAAAACTGTTTTTT.